The 26 T cell receptor beta chains in this list originate from one sample, sequenced in a study of blood T cell repertoires in COVID-19. The method was immunoSEQ multiplex PCR; TCRdb's version includes in-frame clones alone and lacks a portion of them. The table includes about 180,000 clones, roughly four fifths detected once. The sequenced material came from peripheral blood. The receptor source for this set is a human donor in a cohort sampled during active COVID-19.

This clone was observed a few times. The genes are TRBV4-2 and TRBJ1-5, with TRBD1 identical over 10 bases. The CDR3 loop spans 14 amino acids. Germline CDR1 reads LGHNA; CDR2 reads YNFKEQ. Trimming cost V 3 bases and J 5 bases; bases outside gene matches: 1. CDR3 bases: TGTGCCAGCAGCCACGGGACAGGGGATCAGCCCCAGCATTTT. It encodes CASSHGTGDQPQHF.

This chain's CDR3 is CASSFSHQETQYF. CDR3 bases: TGCGCCAGCAGCTTCAGTCACCAAGAGACCCAGTACTTC. The chain employs TRBV5-1 and TRBJ2-5; no reliable D call. The CDR3 is 13 amino acids. Per germline, CDR1 SGHRS and CDR2 YFSETQ. V was pared by 2 bases and J by 0 bases, with 5 bases between.

A single count supports this clone. This chain links TRBV6-5 with TRBJ1-5; 7 nucleotides line up with TRBD1. The CDR3 has 14 residues. Germline CDR1 MNHEY, CDR2 SVGAGI. With 5 bases clipped from V and 5 bases from J, the junction kept 6 bases outside the gene matches. CDR3 nucleotides: TGTGCCAGCAGTCGGACAGGACTGGATCAGCCCCAGCATTTT. It yields the protein CASSRTGLDQPQHF.

The V gene is TRBV18, the J gene TRBJ2-3, with 8 bases aligning to TRBD2. The CDR3 spans 15 residues. Trimming at V came to 3 bases and at J to 4 bases, leaving 6 bases not matched to a gene. In germline, CDR1 is KGHSH, CDR2 LQKENI. CDR3 in DNA: TGTGCCAGCTCACCCGGGGGGGGCCAGGCAGATACGCAGTATTTT. It translates to CASSPGGGQADTQYF.

This clone was seen only once. The chain recombines TRBV7-2 with TRBJ1-2; TRBD1 is a possible D gene (6 bases). Germline assignment: CDR1 SGHTA and CDR2 FQGNSA. The CDR3 extends over 13 amino acids. Deletions cut 8 bases from V and 4 bases from J, with 14 bases between. CDR3: CASGKQGSYGYTF. In nucleotides, the CDR3 is TGTGCCAGCGGAAAACAGGGTAGCTATGGCTACACCTTC.

This clone was counted a single time. The rearrangement links TRBV5-1 to TRBJ2-1, with 8 positions matching TRBD1. Losses at the gene ends were 4 bases for V and 1 base for J; bases not matched to a gene: 1. Germline assignment: CDR1 SGHRS and CDR2 YFSETQ. The CDR3 runs 14 residues. CDR3 nucleotide sequence: TGCGCCAGCAGCCGGGACAGGTCCTACAATGAGCAGTTCTTC. This sequence encodes CASSRDRSYNEQFF.

V is TRBV7-7 and J is TRBJ2-5, with 10 bases identical to TRBD2. The germline V gene encodes CDR1 SSHAT and CDR2 FNYEAQ (reference sequence). V lost 4 bases and J lost 4; bases outside the gene matches: 9. There are 16 residues in the CDR3. The CDR3 spells CASSSSGAGGGETQYF. The CDR3 DNA reads as TGTGCCAGCAGCTCCTCAGGAGCGGGGGGGGGAGAGACCCAGTACTTC.

The chain uses TRBV19 and TRBJ1-5; 9 bases map to TRBD1. This CDR3 is built from 16 residues. V lost 3 bases to trimming and J lost 2 bases; unmatched junction nucleotides: 5. Germline values: CDR1 LNHDA, CDR2 SQIVND (reference sequence). This CDR3 reads CASSMGQGHRNQPQHF. CDR3 DNA: TGTGCCAGTAGTATGGGACAGGGCCATCGCAATCAGCCCCAGCATTTT.

This clone appeared a few times. This chain uses TRBV5-1 with TRBJ2-1; 7 positions agree with TRBD1. The trim removed 4 bases at V and 3 bases at J, leaving 7 bases unmatched. CDR1 is SGHRS, CDR2 YFSETQ, per germline. The CDR3 is made up of 15 amino acids. The CDR3 DNA sequence: TGCGCCAGCAGCCTCGGACAGGCCCTCTACAATGAGCAGTTCTTC. Amino acid sequence: CASSLGQALYNEQFF.

The J gene is TRBJ2-1, the V gene TRBV19, with D possibly being TRBD1 (6 bases). Looked up from germline, CDR1 is LNHDA and CDR2 is SQIVND (reference sequence). This CDR3 is built from 12 residues. Between the trimmed V and J ends, which lost 2 bases and 12 bases, there was a span of 11 bases. The CDR3, as DNA: TGTGCCAGTAGTATATTACAGGGTGGGCAGTTCTTC. It yields the protein CASSILQGGQFF. Filled out from reference TRBV19 and TRBJ2-1, the complete variable domain reads DGGITQSPKYLFRKEGQNVTLSCEQNLNHDAMYWYRQDPGQGLRLIYYSQIVNDFQKGDIAEGYSVSREKKESFPLTVTSAQKNPTAFYLCASSILQGGQFFGPGTRLTVL.

This sequence joins TRBV7-3 and TRBJ2-6; 8 bases map to TRBD1. The trim removed 2 bases at V and 3 bases at J, leaving 3 bases unmatched. The CDR3 loop spans 16 amino acids. Germline values: CDR1 SGHTA, CDR2 FQGTGA. CDR3 bases: TGTGCCAGCAGCTTATCAGGGGGCCTTGGGGCCAACGTCCTGACTTTC. Translating gives CASSLSGGLGANVLTF.

This chain joins TRBV5-1 and TRBJ1-4; a possible D gene is TRBD1 (5 bases). V dropped 2 bases and J dropped 6 bases, with 8 bases sitting between them. Germline CDR1 and CDR2: SGHRS and YFSETQ. The CDR3 has 13 residues. CDR3 in DNA: TGCGCCAGCAGCTTAGGAGGGGATGAAAAACTGTTTTTT. Translation: CASSLGGDEKLFF.

The V call is TRBV15, the J call TRBJ2-7; 7 bases fit TRBD1. CDR3 length equals 13 residues. Germline CDR1 reads LNHNV; CDR2 reads YYDKDF (reference sequence). V dropped 5 bases and J dropped 2; count of bases not matched to a gene: 3. CDR3 amino acids: CATSGTATYEQYF. The CDR3, as DNA: TGTGCCACCAGCGGGACAGCGACCTACGAGCAGTACTTC. Drawing the rest from reference TRBV15 and TRBJ2-7, the complete variable domain is DAMVIQNPRYQVTQFGKPVTLSCSQTLNHNVMYWYQQKSSQAPKLLFHYYDKDFNNEADTPDNFQSRRPNTSFCFLDIRSPGLGDTAMYLCATSGTATYEQYFGPGTRLTVT.

The rearrangement joins TRBV5-4 to TRBJ2-3; 10 bases are a match to TRBD2. With V trimmed by 2 bases and J by 4 bases, 4 bases remained unmatched. This CDR3 region has 15 residues. Germline V gene data show CDR1 as SGHNT and CDR2 as YYREEE (reference sequence). The CDR3 loop is CASSFASGGPDTQYF. The CDR3 nucleotides are TGTGCCAGCAGCTTCGCTAGCGGGGGCCCAGATACGCAGTATTTT.

The chain links TRBV7-3 to TRBJ1-1; D not resolved. The CDR3 is made up of 13 amino acids. V dropped 4 bases and J dropped 1 base, with 7 bases sitting between them. Germline V gene data show CDR1 as SGHTA and CDR2 as FQGTGA. The CDR3, as DNA: TGTGCCAGCAGCTCCAGACAGAACACTGAAGCTTTCTTT. It is translated as CASSSRQNTEAFF.

The J gene is TRBJ1-4, the V gene TRBV5-1, with D possibly being TRBD1 (5 bases). Germline lookup yields CDR1 SGHRS and CDR2 YFSETQ. The CDR3 consists of 15 residues. Trimming left V 0 bases short and J 8 bases short, with 14 bases between. The CDR3 nucleotides read TGCGCCAGCAGCTTGGTTCCAGGGCCTGGGGAAAAACTGTTTTTT. Its translation: CASSLVPGPGEKLFF.

The CDR3 loop is CASSSNSGEGQTQYF. The CDR3 DNA follows: TGTGCCAGCAGCTCCAATAGCGGGGAGGGGCAGACCCAGTACTTC. The rearrangement links TRBV7-2 to TRBJ2-5, with 8 positions matching TRBD2. The CDR3 has 15 residues. Germline CDR1 is SGHTA and CDR2 is FQGNSA. Germline trimming cut 4 bases from V and 6 bases from J; bases unmatched to any gene: 10.

The rearrangement uses TRBV29-1 and TRBJ2-7; a weak D match, TRBD2 (7 bases). Germline V gene sequence: CDR1 SQVTM, CDR2 ANQGSEA. CDR3 length: 15 amino acids. V was clipped by 1 base and J by 0 bases, with 13 bases between them. For the CDR3, the DNA is TGCAGCGTTGAAGGCGGTGCGGGGGCCTCCTACGAGCAGTACTTC. Translation: CSVEGGAGASYEQYF.

V gene TRBV9 combines with J gene TRBJ1-4, with D unresolved. The germline V gene encodes CDR1 SGDLS and CDR2 YYNGEE. This CDR3 spans 15 amino acids. With 2 bases removed from V and 2 bases from J, the gap between germline ends came to 10 bases. The CDR3: CASSVLGTTNEKLFF. Written as DNA, the CDR3 is TGTGCCAGCAGCGTCCTAGGAACGACTAATGAAAAACTGTTTTTT.

The chain links TRBV7-9 to TRBJ1-2; 7 bases are shared with TRBD1. J lost 4 bases, V lost 3 bases, and 5 bases had no gene match. Germline V gene lookup returns CDR1 SEHNR and CDR2 FQNEAQ (reference sequence). The CDR3 covers 14 residues. The CDR3 spells CASSLDRMGYGYTF. In DNA, the CDR3 is TGTGCCAGCAGCTTGGACAGGATGGGCTATGGCTACACCTTC.

The chain has TRBV6-4 and TRBJ1-2; D uncertain. Germline V gene lookup returns CDR1 MRHNA and CDR2 SNTAGT. This CDR3 has 13 amino acids. V lost 0 bases, J lost 7 bases, and 9 bases lay in between. CDR3 sequence: CASSDSPEGGYTF. The CDR3 nucleotides are TGTGCCAGCAGTGACTCACCCGAGGGTGGCTACACCTTC.

J is TRBJ2-3 and V is TRBV9, with D uncertain. This CDR3 region has 13 residues. Germline loops: CDR1 SGDLS, CDR2 YYNGEE. V gave up 2 bases and J gave up 6 bases, with 10 bases separating them. CDR3 in DNA: TGTGCCAGCAGCGTCCCCTCGGAGGATACGCAGTATTTT. Its translation is CASSVPSEDTQYF. The full variable domain, completed using reference TRBV9 and TRBJ2-3, is DSGVTQTPKHLITATGQRVTLRCSPRSGDLSVYWYQQSLDQGLQFLIQYYNGEERAKGNILERFSAQQFPDLHSELNLSSLELGDSALYFCASSVPSEDTQYFGPGTRLTVL.

The chain combines TRBV27 with TRBJ2-2; no firm D call. The germline CDR1 and CDR2 sequences are MNHEY and SMNVEV (reference sequence). The CDR3 runs to 17 residues. The V gene lost 0 bases and the J gene lost 0 bases, with 11 bases spanning the gap. The CDR3 spells CASSLSDGFANTGELFF. CDR3 sequence (DNA): TGTGCCAGCAGTTTATCCGACGGGTTCGCGAACACCGGGGAGCTGTTTTTT.

CDR3 nucleotide sequence: TGTGCCAGCAGTTACGCCGGCAGGGGAGTCTCACCCCTCCACTTT. Amino acids: CASSYAGRGVSPLHF. The chain uses TRBV6-2 or TRBV6-3 and TRBJ1-6, with D possibly being TRBD1 (6 bases). The V and J ends lost 2 bases and 10 bases respectively, with 15 bases between them. The CDR3 has 15 amino acids. Germline values: CDR1 MNHEY, CDR2 SVGEGT.

The chain carries TRBV9 and TRBJ1-2; TRBD1 matches at 8 bases. Germline CDR1 and CDR2: SGDLS and YYNGEE. The CDR3 length is 14 residues. V lost 4 bases, J lost 4 bases, and 6 bases stayed unmatched. CDR3 sequence reads: CASSTGQGVYGYTF. CDR3 DNA sequence: TGTGCCAGCAGCACCGGACAGGGCGTCTATGGCTACACCTTC.

The V call is TRBV7-3, the J call TRBJ2-3, with TRBD2 matching 7 bases. This CDR3 has 17 residues. Germline trimming cut 1 base from V and 0 bases from J; bases unmatched to any gene: 7. CDR1 is SGHTA, CDR2 FQGTGA, per germline. CDR3 loop: CASSLMTSPTSTDTQYF. The CDR3 region has the DNA TGTGCCAGCAGCTTAATGACTAGCCCTACTAGCACAGATACGCAGTATTTT.